The T cell receptor beta chain under discussion was sequenced for a study of beta chain features in type 1 diabetes. Study findings and constraints: Since sequencing was performed on cDNA, cells with high TCR expression could be over-represented. A PCR bias possibly favoring shorter templates would apply equally to patients and controls. VDJ junctions from type 1 diabetes patients carried fewer insertions and larger deletions. TCRB CDR3s from Type 1 diabetes patients were moderately but significantly shorter in all four CD4+ subsets.

In the case of this clone: What it binds is unknown.

The investigators reverse transcribed all of the isolated RNA, so they sequenced expressed TCRB transcripts. Method: immunoSEQ multiplex PCR; TCRdb's copy keeps in-frame clones and lacks some. Counted here are 300,000 to 400,000 clones, 9.3% occurring once; the ten biggest clones make up 1%. Via the markers CD45RO/CCR7/CD25/CD127/CD95/CD27, stem cell-like memory, regulatory, central memory and naive CD4+ cells were sorted. The clonotype originates from a man aged 25 to 40 with type 1 diabetes. The sample consisted of central memory CD4+ T cells from blood.

The CDR3 nucleotides read TGTGCCAGCAGCCCTACCCAAGGCGGTATCACTGAAGCTTTCTTT. Translation gives CASSPTQGGITEAFF. The V call is TRBV27, the J call TRBJ1-1; D is unresolved. This CDR3 has 15 residues. With 6 bases removed from V and 4 bases from J, the gap between germline ends came to 18 bases. Germline assignment: CDR1 MNHEY and CDR2 SMNVEV (reference sequence).